This entry lists 15 T cell receptor beta chains sequenced from one sample in a study of T cell changes during pregnancy in multiple sclerosis. TCRdb's table, derived via immunoSEQ multiplex PCR, lists solely in-frame clones and lacks some. The table has roughly 46,000 clones, around 93% seen once; the top ten hold around 3.9%. The sequenced sample was CD8+ T cells from peripheral blood mononuclear cells, obtained after pregnancy. The receptors were sampled from a female donor with multiple sclerosis, enrolled in a pregnancy study.

The rearrangement links TRBV28 to TRBJ1-2; D may be TRBD1 (5 bases). CDR1 is MDHEN and CDR2 is SYDVKM in the germline V gene. V dropped 5 bases and J dropped 4 bases, with 17 bases sitting between them. The CDR3 extends over 15 amino acids. The CDR3 here is CASSPKGLSGYGYTF. The DNA for the CDR3 is TGTGCCAGCAGTCCTAAGGGGCTCTCGGGCTATGGCTACACCTTC.

A word on this clone: The conserved phenylalanine or tryptophan is not found at the CDR3 terminus, so this likely reflects a read error. It is unclear where the CDR3 begins or ends on the DNA, so no DNA is shown, and the CDR3 is as TCRdb lists it. The chain combines TRBV9 with TRBJ1-2; the D call in the table, TRBD1, was not verified against the DNA. The germline V gene encodes CDR1 SGDLS and CDR2 YYNGEE. The CDR3 is 14 residues long, ends included. CDR3 protein: CASSPGTNPPLPVP.

The chain joins TRBV15 to TRBJ2-5; TRBD2 agrees at 10 bases. The J call is doubtful: the DNA matches TRBJ2-7 better. Germline-derived CDR1 and CDR2 are LNHNV and YYDKDF (reference sequence). The CDR3 consists of 16 residues. The CDR3 protein is CATSRDSSGRAYEQYF. CDR3 nucleotides: TGTGCCACCAGCAGAGATTCCAGCGGGAGGGCCTACGAGCAGTACTTC.

The CDR3 loop is CASSLAVGAGTDNEQFF. DNA of the CDR3: TGCGCCAGCAGCTTGGCCGTTGGGGCAGGGACAGACAATGAGCAGTTCTTC. V is TRBV5-1 and J is TRBJ2-1, with 7 bases identical to TRBD1. Germline CDR1 is SGHRS and CDR2 is YFSETQ. The V and J ends lost 0 bases and 5 bases, in that order; junction bases with no gene match: 11. The CDR3 covers 17 residues.

The J gene is TRBJ1-3, the V gene TRBV28; 10 bases are shared with TRBD1. Germline CDR1 MDHEN, CDR2 SYDVKM. Trimming cost V 9 bases and J 3 bases; bases outside gene matches: 11. This CDR3 has 16 residues. Here the CDR3 DNA reads TGTGCCAGTCGGGACAGGGGTATCGTGGGTGGAAACACCATATATTTT. This gives the protein CASRDRGIVGGNTIYF.

The chain employs TRBV6-1 and TRBJ1-5; D unclear. Germline-derived CDR1 and CDR2 are MNHNS and SASEGT. The CDR3 is 15 residues long. V gave up 7 bases and J gave up 1 base, with 14 bases separating them. The CDR3 DNA follows: TGTGCCAGCACCTCATGGTCGCTAAGCAATCAGCCCCAGCATTTT. Translation: CASTSWSLSNQPQHF.

The chain carries TRBV6-1 and TRBJ2-7; 8 nucleotides agree with TRBD1. This CDR3 has 12 residues. V lost 7 bases, J lost 2 bases, and 1 base stayed unmatched. CDR1 is MNHNS and CDR2 is SASEGT in the germline V gene. The CDR3 protein is CASMDRAYEQYF. CDR3 in DNA: TGTGCCAGCATGGACAGGGCCTACGAGCAGTACTTC.

J is TRBJ1-3 and V is TRBV7-3, with 7 bases fitting TRBD1. Trimming at V came to 5 bases and at J to 0 bases, leaving 7 bases not matched to a gene. Per germline, CDR1 SGHTA and CDR2 FQGTGA. The CDR3 is 16 residues long. Here the CDR3 reads CASSPGTASSGNTIYF. For the CDR3, the DNA is TGTGCCAGCAGCCCCGGGACAGCAAGCTCTGGAAACACCATATATTTT.

CDR3 sequence reads: CASSWGRRSGYTF. CDR3 nucleotides: TGTGCCAGCAGTTGGGGGAGGAGAAGCGGCTACACCTTC. The chain recombines TRBV28 with TRBJ1-2, with D possibly TRBD1 on 5 matching bases. Per germline, CDR1 MDHEN and CDR2 SYDVKM. This CDR3 comprises 13 residues. Trimming took 4 bases from V and 8 from J, leaving 14 bases between them.

The chain employs TRBV28 and TRBJ2-5, with D perhaps matching TRBD2 (5 bases). The germline V gene encodes CDR1 MDHEN and CDR2 SYDVKM. This CDR3 region has 15 residues. V was trimmed by 8 bases and J by 4 bases, leaving 20 bases between them. The CDR3 DNA follows: TGTGCCAGCCAAGAAGGTCGGGGAGAGGGAGAGACCCAGTACTTC. This codes for CASQEGRGEGETQYF.

The V gene is TRBV7-2, the J gene TRBJ1-1; TRBD1 might be the D (6 bases). CDR3 length: 13 amino acids. The germline CDR1 and CDR2 sequences are SGHTA and FQGNSA. V dropped 5 bases and J dropped 4 bases, with 11 bases sitting between them. The CDR3 nucleotides read TGTGCCAGCAGCCTTGGACAGTTCACTGAAGCTTTCTTT. Its protein is CASSLGQFTEAFF.

The chain links TRBV11-1 to TRBJ2-3; D is perhaps TRBD2 (6 bases). The CDR3 covers 12 residues. Germline V CDR1 and CDR2: SGHAT, FQDESV (reference sequence). V gave up 4 bases and J gave up 6 bases, with 8 bases separating them. The chain's CDR3 is CASSSRGDTQYF. CDR3 nucleotides: TGTGCCAGCAGCTCCCGGGGGGATACGCAGTATTTT.

The DNA of the CDR3 is TGTGCCAGCAGCCGGCCTTTTAACGGGAGTTCGAGTGAGCAGTTCTTC. This sequence encodes CASSRPFNGSSSEQFF. The chain links TRBV7-8 to TRBJ2-1; tentatively, D is TRBD2 (6 bases). The CDR3 length is 16 residues. Germline-derived CDR1 and CDR2 are SGHVS and FQNEAQ. Trimming removed 5 bases from V and 9 bases from J, with 23 bases in between.

The DNA of the CDR3 is TGTGCCAGCCAATCTGGAGGCGAGCAGTACTTC. Protein product: CASQSGGEQYF. The V call is TRBV27, the J call TRBJ2-7; D is perhaps TRBD2 (5 bases). The germline V gene has CDR1 MNHEY and CDR2 SMNVEV (reference sequence). Trimming pared 8 bases from V and 6 bases from J, leaving 11 bases between. The CDR3 has 11 amino acids.

This chain uses TRBV19 with TRBJ1-4; no clear D gene. Germline CDR1 LNHDA, CDR2 SQIVND (reference sequence). This CDR3 is 15 amino acids long. V was shortened by 9 bases and J by 0 bases, with 14 bases between the two germline ends. Written as DNA, the CDR3 is TGTGCCAGCCGCCCGTCCGAGCCAACTAATGAAAAACTGTTTTTT. Its translation is CASRPSEPTNEKLFF.